The following is a T cell receptor (beta chain) sequence with its context. Splitting of CD4+ cells produced CD45RA+ naive and CD45RA-negative memory subsets. The data originate from a study of shared clonotypes between healthy human individuals. Study in general: Donor composition was a couple of women and a few men, aged 18 to 49.

The CDR3 extends over 18 amino acids. V lost 1 base, J lost 0 bases, and 8 bases stayed unmatched. CDR1 is KGHSH, CDR2 LQKENI, per germline. Using immunoSEQ multiplex PCR, the repertoire was profiled, and TCRdb retains in-frame clones only, with some absent. The top ten clones hold over 0.1% of a sample with around 2.1 million clones, about 94% of them seen once. Sequenced material: naive CD4+ T cells sorted from blood. The subset denotes: CD45RA+ positively selected. The V call is TRBV18, the J call TRBJ2-3; 9 bases line up with TRBD1. This clonotype was obtained from a man between 18 and 35 years old in good health. CDR3 in DNA: TGTGCCAGCTCACCACGGACGACCGGGACAGGGAGCACAGATACGCAGTATTTT. It is translated as CASSPRTTGTGSTDTQYF.